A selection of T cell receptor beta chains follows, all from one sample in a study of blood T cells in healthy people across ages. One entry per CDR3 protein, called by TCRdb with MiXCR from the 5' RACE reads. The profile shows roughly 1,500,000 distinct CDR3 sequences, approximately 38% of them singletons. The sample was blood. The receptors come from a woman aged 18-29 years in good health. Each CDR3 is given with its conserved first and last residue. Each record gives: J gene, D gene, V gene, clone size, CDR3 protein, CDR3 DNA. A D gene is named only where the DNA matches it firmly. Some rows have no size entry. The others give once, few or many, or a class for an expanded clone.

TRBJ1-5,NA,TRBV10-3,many,CAISESGSAQPQHF,TGTGCCATCAGTGAGTCTGGGTCCGCTCAGCCCCAGCATTTT
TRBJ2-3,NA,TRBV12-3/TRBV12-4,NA,CASINPAAQYF,TGTGCCAGCATCAATCCCGCTGCGCAGTATTTT
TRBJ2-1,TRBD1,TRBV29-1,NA,CSVPQGVPGEQFF,TGCAGCGTACCACAGGGGGTGCCGGGTGAGCAGTTCTTC
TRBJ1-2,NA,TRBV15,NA,CATSAGANYGYTF,TGTGCCACCAGCGCAGGGGCGAACTATGGCTACACCTTC
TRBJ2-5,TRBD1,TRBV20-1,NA,CSARRQGTHETQYF,TGCAGTGCTAGGAGACAGGGGACCCACGAGACCCAGTACTTC
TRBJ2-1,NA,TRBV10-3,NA,CAITARGANNEQFF,TGTGCCATCACCGCTAGGGGTGCGAACAATGAGCAGTTCTTC
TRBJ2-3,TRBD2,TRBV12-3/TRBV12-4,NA,CASSPQTSGATDTQYF,TGTGCCAGCAGCCCGCAGACTAGCGGGGCGACAGATACGCAGTATTTT
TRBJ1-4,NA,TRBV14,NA,CASSPYETGRGYEKLFF,TGTGCCAGCAGCCCATATGAGACGGGTCGGGGATATGAAAAACTGTTTTTT
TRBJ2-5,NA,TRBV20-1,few,CSAREEYQETQYF,TGCAGTGCTAGGGAGGAGTACCAAGAGACCCAGTACTTC
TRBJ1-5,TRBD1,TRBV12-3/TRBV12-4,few,CASSRTGVNQPQHF,TGTGCCAGCAGCCGGACAGGAGTCAATCAGCCCCAGCATTTT
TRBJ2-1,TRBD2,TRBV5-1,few,CASSEGLAGGSEQFF,TGCGCCAGCAGCGAGGGACTAGCGGGAGGAAGTGAGCAGTTCTTC
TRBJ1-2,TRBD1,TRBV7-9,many,CASSRGQGGYGYTF,TGTGCCAGCAGCCGTGGACAGGGCGGCTATGGCTACACCTTC
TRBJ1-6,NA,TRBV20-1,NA,CSALIGGSPLHF,TGCAGTGCCCTGATTGGGGGTTCACCCCTCCACTTT
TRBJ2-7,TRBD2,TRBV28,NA,CASNSPGTSRHEQYF,TGTGCCAGCAATTCCCCCGGGACTAGCAGGCACGAGCAGTACTTC
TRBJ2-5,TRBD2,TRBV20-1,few,CSARDISGGQETQYF,TGCAGTGCTAGAGATATTAGCGGGGGACAAGAGACCCAGTACTTC
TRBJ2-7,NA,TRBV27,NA,CAGSLSLSSYEQYF,TGTGCCGGCAGTTTATCACTAAGCTCCTACGAGCAGTACTTC
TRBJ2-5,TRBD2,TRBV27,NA,CASSSALNRDSGGEQYF,TGTGCCAGCAGTTCCGCCCTCAACAGGGATTCGGGAGGGGAGCAGTACTTC
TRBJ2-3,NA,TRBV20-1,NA,CSASESEGDTQYF,TGCAGTGCTAGTGAGTCCGAAGGGGATACGCAGTATTTT
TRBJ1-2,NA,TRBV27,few,CASRDQGPLGYTF,TGTGCCAGCAGGGATCAGGGCCCCCTAGGCTACACCTTC
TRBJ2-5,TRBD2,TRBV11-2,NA,CASKGTSGETQYF,TGTGCCAGCAAAGGGACTAGCGGAGAGACCCAGTACTTC
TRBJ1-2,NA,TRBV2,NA,CASSEASGVSYGYTF,TGTGCCAGCAGTGAAGCGAGCGGAGTTTCCTATGGCTACACCTTC
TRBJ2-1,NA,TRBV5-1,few,CASRTDSHNEQFF,TGCGCCAGCAGAACGGACAGCCACAATGAGCAGTTCTTC
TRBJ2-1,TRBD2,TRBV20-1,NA,CSARPIGTGLAGDNEQFF,TGCAGTGCTAGACCCATTGGAACGGGACTAGCGGGCGACAATGAGCAGTTCTTC
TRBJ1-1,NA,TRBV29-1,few,CSVVLGFNTEAFF,TGCAGCGTTGTTTTAGGGTTTAACACTGAAGCTTTCTTT
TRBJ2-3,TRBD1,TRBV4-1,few,CASSQSGTGGRYTQYF,TGCGCCAGCAGCCAAAGTGGGACAGGGGGCAGGTATACGCAGTATTTT
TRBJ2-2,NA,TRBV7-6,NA,CASSDHTGAAGELFF,TGTGCCAGCAGCGACCATACGGGAGCCGCCGGGGAGCTGTTTTTT
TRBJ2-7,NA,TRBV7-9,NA,CASSIGQIYEQYF,TGTGCCAGCAGCATCGGACAGATCTACGAGCAGTACTTC
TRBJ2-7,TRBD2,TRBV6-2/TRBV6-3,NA,CASSYATSKTYEQYF,TGTGCCAGCAGTTACGCGACTAGCAAGACCTACGAGCAGTACTTC